The entry below gives a single T cell receptor (beta chain) sequence along with its context. Its matching antigen is unknown. Deep-level running was used for the assay. Measured with immunoSEQ multiplex PCR; TCRdb has only the in-frame clones, and not every one. The sample consists of 2 million to 2.5 million clones, approximately 94% of them appearing once. Naive CD8 cells lacked CD45RO, underwent positive selection for CCR7 and left out terminally differentiated effector memory CD45RA+ cells. This sample was included in a study of shared clonotypes between healthy human individuals. At the level of the study: Two women and a few men aged 18 to 49 served as donors. Study findings and constraints: In the sorted subsets, rarefaction showed sequencing was incomplete despite large depth.

Per germline, CDR1 SGDLS and CDR2 YYNGEE. The CDR3 totals 17 residues. The V end lost 4 bases, the J end lost 1 base, and 19 bases lay between the germline ends. This chain joins TRBV9 and TRBJ2-3; TRBD1 or TRBD2 may be the D gene (6 bases each). This receptor was taken from a man younger than 35 in good health. Some clones in this sample may be carry-over from other donors' samples. Sequenced: naive CD8+ T cells from PBMCs. The CDR3 DNA reads as TGTGCCAGCAGCCCCCGGGGGCAGGGAATTGGCACAGATACGCAGTATTTT. This sequence encodes CASSPRGQGIGTDTQYF.